These 8 T cell receptor beta chains came from one sample sequenced in a study of cytomegalovirus exposure and HLA in healthy donors. The PCR used 60 Vbeta and 13 Jbeta primers. Assay used: immunoSEQ multiplex PCR; TCRdb lists only in-frame clones, some missing. Of approximately 150,000 clones in the sample, roughly 80% are singletons; the top ten hold around 2%. Sequences were obtained from PBMCs. The receptors derive from a human donor in good health.

The chain carries TRBV7-2 and TRBJ2-7; 12 bases are a match to TRBD2. From germline, CDR1 is SGHTA and CDR2 FQGNSA. J gave up 3 bases and V 5 bases, and 8 bases lay outside the gene matches. The CDR3 has 16 residues. The CDR3 protein is CASSPSLAGGVYEQYF. The CDR3 DNA is TGTGCCAGCAGCCCATCACTAGCGGGGGGAGTCTACGAGCAGTACTTC.

This rearrangement joins TRBV5-6 to TRBJ2-3; TRBD2 aligns across 9 bases. The V segment lost 0 bases and the J segment 2 bases; nucleotides outside the gene matches: 1. CDR1 is SGHDT and CDR2 is YYEEEE in the germline V gene. The CDR3 is 15 amino acids. CDR3 nucleotides: TGTGCCAGCAGCTTGGCTAGCGGGGTCACAGATACGCAGTATTTT. Translating gives CASSLASGVTDTQYF.

The table lists this clone with a count of one. The chain couples TRBV25-1 to TRBJ2-7, with 12 positions matching TRBD1. Germline CDR1 MGHDK, CDR2 SYGVNS. The CDR3 totals 15 residues. CDR3 bases: TGTGTCCGAAGTCGGGGACAGGGGGCTTATTACGAGCAGTACTTC. Protein: CVRSRGQGAYYEQYF.

The gene calls are TRBV5-1 and TRBJ2-5; 8 positions agree with TRBD2. This CDR3 comprises 15 residues. From germline, CDR1 is SGHRS and CDR2 YFSETQ. V was clipped by 2 bases and J by 0 bases; unmatched bases: 3. CDR3 DNA sequence: TGCGCCAGCAGCTTAAGCGGGGGCCACCAAGAGACCCAGTACTTC. Protein product: CASSLSGGHQETQYF.

This chain connects TRBV7-8 to TRBJ1-6; D gene uncertain. CDR1 and CDR2 (germline): SGHVS, FQNEAQ. Trimming shortened V by 1 base and J by 0 bases, and 7 bases separated the two germline ends. The CDR3 is 16 residues long. CDR3 nucleotide sequence: TGTGCCAGCAGCTTAGACAGAAGCTCCTATAATTCACCCCTCCACTTT. Translation gives CASSLDRSSYNSPLHF.

This clone was detected only a few times. The chain employs TRBV9 and TRBJ2-4, with a possible D match to TRBD1 (6 bases). This CDR3 is 14 amino acids long. Germline V CDR1 and CDR2: SGDLS, YYNGEE. V lost 5 bases and J 2 bases, leaving 11 bases between the germline ends. CDR3 amino acids: CASSADSTKNIQYF. CDR3 in DNA: TGTGCCAGCAGTGCGGACAGCACCAAAAACATTCAGTACTTC.

This clone was recorded a few times. The chain is built from TRBV5-4 and TRBJ2-3; 13 nucleotides agree with TRBD2. Per the germline V gene, CDR1 is SGHNT and CDR2 is YYREEE (reference sequence). The V gene end was trimmed by 4 bases and the J gene end by 3 bases; junction bases not matched to a gene: 5. CDR3 length: 16 amino acids. This CDR3 reads CASSTKTSGRTDTQYF. The CDR3 nucleotides are TGTGCCAGCAGCACCAAGACTAGCGGGAGGACAGATACGCAGTATTTT.

The chain links TRBV11-2 to TRBJ2-3; 8 bases agree with TRBD2. V shed 9 bases and J 2 bases; nucleotides not matched to a gene: 19. The CDR3 consists of 18 residues. The germline V gene has CDR1 SGHAT and CDR2 FQNNGV. The CDR3 nucleotides read TGTGCCAGTCAGCTTTCGAGCGGGGGCCCCCCTTCCACAGATACGCAGTATTTT. It is translated as CASQLSSGGPPSTDTQYF.